This T cell receptor beta chain came from a study of metastatic and nonmetastatic thyroid tumors. Note on this clone: The sample has other DNA sequences that encode this CDR3 too.

With MiXCR, TCRdb called clones anew from the PCR reads. The sample carries about 40,000 clones, about an eighth recorded once. Thyroid surgery was preceded by no treatment in any patient. Trimming shortened V by 3 bases and J by 7 bases, and 19 bases separated the two germline ends. The CDR3 loop spans 15 amino acids. CDR1 and CDR2 from the germline V gene are SGHTA and FQGTGA. The receptor was derived from a female donor with papillary thyroid cancer or a benign thyroid nodule (not recorded which). Some clones in this sample may be carry-over from other donors' samples. The sequenced sample was blood. The chain is built from TRBV7-3 and TRBJ2-7; TRBD2 might be the D (6 bases). CDR3 bases: TGTGCCAGCAGCTTTGCTGGAGGGCCACCTGAAGAGCAGTACTTC. Translated: CASSFAGGPPEEQYF. The variable domain in full, with the rest retrieved from reference TRBV7-3 and TRBJ2-7, is GAGVSQTPSNKVTEKGKYVELRCDPISGHTALYWYRQSLGQGPEFLIYFQGTGAADDSGLPNDRFFAVRPEGSVSTLKIQRTERGDSAVYLCASSFAGGPPEEQYFGPGTRLTVT.